This TCR beta chain was identified during a study of human T cells and chemical hapten exposure. As for time point: patch test 2, 6 weeks after DPC sensitization. The treatment is: therapeutic diphenylcyclopropenone sensitization with weekly scalp DPC. The study drew its donors from alopecia patients who were 18 to 70 years old and suitable for DPC. Trimming removed 8 bases at V and 6 bases at J, with 19 bases between. The CDR3 sequence is 14 residues long. Germline V gene sequence: CDR1 SGHDN, CDR2 FVKESK. TCRdb re-analysed the RACE reads in MiXCR, keeping a single row per CDR3 protein. In the table there are 360,000 or so distinct CDR3 sequences, 6% to 7% of which are singletons.

The sequences come from whole blood, collected in connection with sensitization to the hapten diphenylcyclopropenone (DPC). This receptor was obtained from a woman aged 18 to 35 with alopecia areata. Some clones in this sample may be carry-over from other donors' samples. The chain recombines TRBV14 with TRBJ2-5; a possible D gene is TRBD2 (6 bases). In DNA, the CDR3 is TGTGCCAGCCGGCCACGCGGGGTGGAGCAGACCCAGTACTTC. It encodes CASRPRGVEQTQYF.